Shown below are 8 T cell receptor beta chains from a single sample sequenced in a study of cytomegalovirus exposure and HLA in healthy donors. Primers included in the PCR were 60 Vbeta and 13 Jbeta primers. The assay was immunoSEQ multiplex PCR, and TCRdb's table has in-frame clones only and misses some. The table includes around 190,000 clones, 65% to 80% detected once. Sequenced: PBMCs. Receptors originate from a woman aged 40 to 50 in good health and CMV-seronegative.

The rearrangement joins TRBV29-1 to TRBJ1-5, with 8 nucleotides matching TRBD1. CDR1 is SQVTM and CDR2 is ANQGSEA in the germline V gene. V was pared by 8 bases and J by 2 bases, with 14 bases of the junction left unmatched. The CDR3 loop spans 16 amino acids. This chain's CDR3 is CSPRQGSRLGNQPQHF. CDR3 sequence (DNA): TGCAGCCCCAGACAGGGGTCACGCCTTGGCAATCAGCCCCAGCATTTT. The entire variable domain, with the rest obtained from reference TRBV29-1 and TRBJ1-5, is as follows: SAVISQKPSRDICQRGTSLTIQCQVDSQVTMMFWYRQQPGQSLTLIATANQGSEATYESGFVIDKFPISRPNLTFSTLTVSNMSPEDSSIYLCSPRQGSRLGNQPQHFGDGTRLSIL.

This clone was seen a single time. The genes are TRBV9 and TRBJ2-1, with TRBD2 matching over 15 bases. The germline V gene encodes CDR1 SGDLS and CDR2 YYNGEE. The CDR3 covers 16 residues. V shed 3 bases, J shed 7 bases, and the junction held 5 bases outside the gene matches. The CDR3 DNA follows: TGTGCCAGCAGCGCGGGACTAGCGGGAGGTATGAATGAGCAGTTCTTC. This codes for CASSAGLAGGMNEQFF.

CDR3 DNA: TGTGCTAGTGCCAATCTCGACAGGGGGGATAGCAATCAGCCCCAGCATTTT. This sequence encodes CASANLDRGDSNQPQHF. The chain employs TRBV12-5 and TRBJ1-5; 9 nucleotides align to TRBD1. V gave up 7 bases and J gave up 0 bases; unmatched junction bases: 10. From germline, CDR1 is LGHNT and CDR2 FRNRAP. The CDR3 totals 17 residues.

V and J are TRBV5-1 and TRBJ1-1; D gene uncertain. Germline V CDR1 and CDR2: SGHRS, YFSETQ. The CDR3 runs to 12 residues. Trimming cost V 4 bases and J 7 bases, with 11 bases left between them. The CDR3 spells CASSPTGGEAFF. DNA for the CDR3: TGCGCCAGCAGCCCGACGGGAGGTGAAGCTTTCTTT.

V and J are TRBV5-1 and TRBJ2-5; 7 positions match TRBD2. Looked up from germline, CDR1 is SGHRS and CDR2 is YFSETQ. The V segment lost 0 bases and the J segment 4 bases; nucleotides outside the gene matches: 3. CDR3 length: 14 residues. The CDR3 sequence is CASSLVAGAETQYF. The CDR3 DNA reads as TGCGCCAGCAGCTTGGTTGCGGGAGCAGAGACCCAGTACTTC.

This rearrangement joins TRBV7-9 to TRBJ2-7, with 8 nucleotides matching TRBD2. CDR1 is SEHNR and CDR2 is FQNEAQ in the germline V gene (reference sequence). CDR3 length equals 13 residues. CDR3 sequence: CSSSRGGEREQYV. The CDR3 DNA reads TGTTCCAGCAGCCGGGGGGGGGAGAGGGAGCAGTACGTC.

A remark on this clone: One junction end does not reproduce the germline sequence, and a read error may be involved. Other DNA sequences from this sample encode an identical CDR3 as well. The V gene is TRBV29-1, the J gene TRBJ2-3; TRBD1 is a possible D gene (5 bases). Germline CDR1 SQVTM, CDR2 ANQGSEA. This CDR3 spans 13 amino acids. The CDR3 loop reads CSVGQGLTDTQYF. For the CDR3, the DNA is TGCAGCGTTGGGCAGGGCCTCACAGATACACAGTATTTT.

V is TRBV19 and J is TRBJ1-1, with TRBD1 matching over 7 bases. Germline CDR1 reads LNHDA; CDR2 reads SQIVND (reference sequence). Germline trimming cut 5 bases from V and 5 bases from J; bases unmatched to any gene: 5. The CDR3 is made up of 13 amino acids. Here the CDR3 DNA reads TGTGCCAGTAGTTCAGAGACAGGGACTGAAGCTTTCTTT. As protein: CASSSETGTEAFF.